Given below is one TCR beta chain in context. These data come from a study of blood T cell repertoires in COVID-19. Study details: The cDNA or gDNA used as material had been derived from T cells, B-cell-depleted T cells, or PBMCs.

J gave up 6 bases and V 1 base, and 6 bases lay outside the gene matches. This CDR3 has 14 amino acids. Clones were read by immunoSEQ multiplex PCR, and TCRdb kept only the in-frame ones, dropping some. The repertoire consists of some 400,000 clones, with 80% to 90% occurring once and the leading ten covering about 2.1%. Sample: peripheral blood. The genes are TRBV5-3 and TRBJ2-7; 8 nucleotides agree with TRBD1. TRBV5-3 is assigned to the ORF class and has an uncertain function. The clonotype originates from a woman aged 60-75 years with COVID-19, enrolled during active disease. As DNA, the CDR3 is TGTGCCAGAAGCTTGATATCAGGGGGCGGCGAGCAGTACTTC. Amino acid sequence: CARSLISGGGEQYF.